This is a list of T cell receptor beta chains from one sample in a study of T cells in localized non-small cell lung cancer. Only in-frame clones appear in the TCRdb table, and some are missing; sequencing was by immunoSEQ multiplex PCR. The table lists about 82,000 clones, about three quarters of them singletons, with 15% to 20% in the top ten. Source: PBMCs, taken before any cancer treatment. These receptor sequences come from a man aged 35 to 69 with stage II squamous cell lung carcinoma. CDR3s include the opening cysteine and the closing phenylalanine or tryptophan. Fields, in order: D gene, V gene, J gene, clone size, CDR3 DNA, CDR3 protein. A D gene is named only where the DNA matches it firmly. Only part of the rows carry a size: once, few, many, or a class if the clone is expanded.

d_gene: NA
v_gene: TRBV2
j_gene: TRBJ1-2
abundance: NA
CDR3nt: TGTGCCAGCAGTGGGCGCATTACAGAAAACTATGGCTACACCTTC
CDR3aa: CASSGRITENYGYTF

d_gene: TRBD1
v_gene: TRBV28
j_gene: TRBJ2-1
abundance: NA
CDR3nt: TGTGCCAGCAGCCTCCCGACAGGGGGCGCCGACAATGAGCAGTTCTTC
CDR3aa: CASSLPTGGADNEQFF

d_gene: NA
v_gene: TRBV6-5
j_gene: TRBJ1-4
abundance: once
CDR3nt: TGTGCCAGCAGTTCGACACGAGGGGAGACTAATGAAAAACTGTTTTTT
CDR3aa: CASSSTRGETNEKLFF

d_gene: NA
v_gene: TRBV5-1
j_gene: TRBJ2-2
abundance: NA
CDR3nt: TGCGCCAGCCAGGACAGAAGCACCGGGGAGCTGTTTTTT
CDR3aa: CASQDRSTGELFF

d_gene: NA
v_gene: TRBV5-1
j_gene: TRBJ2-1
abundance: NA
CDR3nt: TGCGCCAGCAGCCCCGAGGGGACCGATTACAATGAGCAGTTCTTC
CDR3aa: CASSPEGTDYNEQFF

d_gene: NA
v_gene: TRBV27
j_gene: TRBJ1-1
abundance: few
CDR3nt: TGTGCCAGCAGTTTATTTGGTCAGATGGGCACTGAAGCTTTCTTT
CDR3aa: CASSLFGQMGTEAFF

d_gene: TRBD1
v_gene: TRBV6-5
j_gene: TRBJ1-2
abundance: NA
CDR3nt: TGTGCCAGCAGTACCCCGGGACAGGGAGAATATGGCTACACCTTC
CDR3aa: CASSTPGQGEYGYTF

d_gene: NA
v_gene: TRBV6-5
j_gene: TRBJ1-6
abundance: NA
CDR3nt: TGTGCCAGCAGTTACGGTGTCGGGACTCGGGGTTCACCCCTCCACTTT
CDR3aa: CASSYGVGTRGSPLHF

d_gene: NA
v_gene: TRBV30
j_gene: TRBJ1-5
abundance: few
CDR3nt: TGTGCCTGTCAAAGGGCAGAAGGTGCCCAGCATTTT
CDR3aa: CACQRAEGAQHF

d_gene: NA
v_gene: TRBV5-6
j_gene: TRBJ1-2
abundance: few
CDR3nt: TGTGCCAGCAGCTTGGGGGACCGTCCTGTACCCCGCAACTATGGCTACACCTTC
CDR3aa: CASSLGDRPVPRNYGYTF

d_gene: NA
v_gene: TRBV4-2
j_gene: TRBJ2-7
abundance: NA
CDR3nt: TGTGCCAGCAGCCCCTCAGGCTACGAGCAGTACTTC
CDR3aa: CASSPSGYEQYF

d_gene: NA
v_gene: TRBV5-1
j_gene: TRBJ2-1
abundance: NA
CDR3nt: TGCGCCAGCAGCAGCGGGACGGGGGCAGGGTGGCAGTTCTTC
CDR3aa: CASSSGTGAGWQFF

d_gene: NA
v_gene: TRBV4-1
j_gene: TRBJ1-2
abundance: NA
CDR3nt: TGCGCCAGCAGCCAAGTCCAGACAGCAACTAACTATGGCTACACCTTC
CDR3aa: CASSQVQTATNYGYTF

d_gene: NA
v_gene: TRBV7-8
j_gene: TRBJ2-5
abundance: once
CDR3nt: TGTGCCAGCAGCTTATTACTCAGCGAGGACCCATCCCAAGAGACCCAGTACTTC
CDR3aa: CASSLLLSEDPSQETQYF

d_gene: TRBD1
v_gene: TRBV5-5
j_gene: TRBJ2-7
abundance: NA
CDR3nt: TGTGCCAGCAGCTTGGGGACAGGTTTTTCCTACGAGCAGTACTTC
CDR3aa: CASSLGTGFSYEQYF

d_gene: NA
v_gene: TRBV11-2
j_gene: TRBJ2-7
abundance: NA
CDR3nt: TGTGCCAGCAGCTCCGACCCCTCCCGCGGGCAGTACTTC
CDR3aa: CASSSDPSRGQYF

d_gene: TRBD1
v_gene: TRBV27
j_gene: TRBJ1-6
abundance: many
CDR3nt: TGTGCCAGCAGACAAGAGGGGGACAGCTCACCCCTCCACTTT
CDR3aa: CASRQEGDSSPLHF

d_gene: NA
v_gene: TRBV13
j_gene: TRBJ1-1
abundance: NA
CDR3nt: TGTGCCAGCGTCAAGGGGGGGCCTATGGGCACTGAAGCTTTCTTT
CDR3aa: CASVKGGPMGTEAFF

d_gene: TRBD1
v_gene: TRBV9
j_gene: TRBJ1-3
abundance: few
CDR3nt: TGTGCCAGCAGCGTAGTCCCTGGGACAGGCTCTGGAAACACCATATATTTT
CDR3aa: CASSVVPGTGSGNTIYF

d_gene: NA
v_gene: TRBV5-4
j_gene: TRBJ2-5
abundance: NA
CDR3nt: TGTGCCAGCAGCTTGGCCGGGAGCGAGACCCAGTACTTC
CDR3aa: CASSLAGSETQYF

d_gene: TRBD1
v_gene: TRBV7-2
j_gene: TRBJ1-2
abundance: NA
CDR3nt: TGTGCCAGCAGCCAGGGACAGGGTGTTCTAGGCTACACCTTC
CDR3aa: CASSQGQGVLGYTF

d_gene: NA
v_gene: TRBV10-3
j_gene: TRBJ1-1
abundance: NA
CDR3nt: TGTGCCATCAAAGACGGAACAAGAGAAGCTTTCTTT
CDR3aa: CAIKDGTREAFF

d_gene: TRBD1
v_gene: TRBV27
j_gene: TRBJ2-7
abundance: NA
CDR3nt: TGTGCCAGCAGTTACGGGACAGGGGATCCCCTGGGGCAGTACTTC
CDR3aa: CASSYGTGDPLGQYF

d_gene: TRBD1
v_gene: TRBV28
j_gene: TRBJ2-7
abundance: NA
CDR3nt: TGTGCCAGCAGGGGACAGGGGACCTACGAGCAGTACTTC
CDR3aa: CASRGQGTYEQYF

d_gene: NA
v_gene: TRBV6-1
j_gene: TRBJ2-1
abundance: NA
CDR3nt: TGTGCCAGCAGTGAACGGTCAGTCTATACCTACAATGAGCAGTTCTTC
CDR3aa: CASSERSVYTYNEQFF

d_gene: TRBD1
v_gene: TRBV11-3
j_gene: TRBJ2-5
abundance: once
CDR3nt: TGTGCCAGCAGCCCAAGGACAGGGCCGGCGGAGACCCAGTACTTC
CDR3aa: CASSPRTGPAETQYF

d_gene: NA
v_gene: TRBV27
j_gene: TRBJ2-7
abundance: once
CDR3nt: TGTGCCAGCATGAGGTGGGGCTCCTACGAGCAGTACTTC
CDR3aa: CASMRWGSYEQYF

d_gene: NA
v_gene: TRBV27
j_gene: TRBJ2-2
abundance: many
CDR3nt: TGTGCCAGCAGTTTATCTTCTGGGCCCGGGGAGCTGTTTTTT
CDR3aa: CASSLSSGPGELFF

d_gene: NA
v_gene: TRBV19
j_gene: TRBJ2-7
abundance: NA
CDR3nt: TGTGCCAGTAGTATAGATCCCGCGACCAACGAGCAGTACTTC
CDR3aa: CASSIDPATNEQYF

d_gene: TRBD2
v_gene: TRBV27
j_gene: TRBJ2-5
abundance: NA
CDR3nt: TGTGCCAGCAGTTTCCGACTAGCGGGGGAAGAGACCCAGTACTTC
CDR3aa: CASSFRLAGEETQYF

d_gene: NA
v_gene: TRBV11-2
j_gene: TRBJ2-3
abundance: NA
CDR3nt: TGTGCCAGCGGCCCCGCCACAGATACGCAGTATTTT
CDR3aa: CASGPATDTQYF

d_gene: TRBD1
v_gene: TRBV30
j_gene: TRBJ1-1
abundance: few
CDR3nt: TGTGCCTGGAGCCCCCTCGGACAGGGAAACACTGAAGCTTTCTTT
CDR3aa: CAWSPLGQGNTEAFF

d_gene: TRBD1
v_gene: TRBV6-6
j_gene: TRBJ1-6
abundance: few
CDR3nt: TGTGCCAGCAGTTACGCAGGGAAGGGGGCAGGCTCACCCCTCCACTTT
CDR3aa: CASSYAGKGAGSPLHF

d_gene: NA
v_gene: TRBV7-2
j_gene: TRBJ1-4
abundance: NA
CDR3nt: TGTGCCAGCAGCCCCTCAGGGGCCAGTGAAAAACTGTTTTTT
CDR3aa: CASSPSGASEKLFF

d_gene: TRBD1
v_gene: TRBV6-1
j_gene: TRBJ1-1
abundance: NA
CDR3nt: TGTGCCAGCAGTGCTCAGGGGGGTTGGAATGAAGCTTTCTTT
CDR3aa: CASSAQGGWNEAFF

d_gene: TRBD1
v_gene: TRBV29-1
j_gene: TRBJ1-1
abundance: NA
CDR3nt: TGCAGCGGGAGATGGAACAGGGGGGGGACTGAAGCTTTCTTT
CDR3aa: CSGRWNRGGTEAFF

d_gene: NA
v_gene: TRBV28
j_gene: TRBJ1-2
abundance: NA
CDR3nt: TGTGCCAGCAGGTCCTCCGATAACTATGGCTACACCTTC
CDR3aa: CASRSSDNYGYTF

d_gene: TRBD1
v_gene: TRBV7-2
j_gene: TRBJ1-4
abundance: once
CDR3nt: TGTGCCAGCAGCCTCCTTGGACAGGGTGATGAAAAACTGTTTTTT
CDR3aa: CASSLLGQGDEKLFF

d_gene: TRBD1
v_gene: TRBV7-2
j_gene: TRBJ1-2
abundance: NA
CDR3nt: TGTGCCAGCAGCTTAAAGACAGGGAACTATGGCTACACCTTC
CDR3aa: CASSLKTGNYGYTF

d_gene: NA
v_gene: TRBV6-1
j_gene: TRBJ2-6
abundance: NA
CDR3nt: TGTGCCAGCAGTGAAGCGCACTCTGGGGCCAACGTCCTGACTTTC
CDR3aa: CASSEAHSGANVLTF

d_gene: NA
v_gene: TRBV27
j_gene: TRBJ2-6
abundance: few
CDR3nt: TGTGCCAGCAGTTTAACTTGGACCCCGGGGGCCAACGTCCTGACTTTC
CDR3aa: CASSLTWTPGANVLTF

d_gene: NA
v_gene: TRBV27
j_gene: TRBJ2-1
abundance: NA
CDR3nt: TGTGCCAGCAGCTCTCAGGGGGGGCCACAGTTCTTC
CDR3aa: CASSSQGGPQFF

d_gene: TRBD1
v_gene: TRBV27
j_gene: TRBJ1-2
abundance: NA
CDR3nt: TGTGCCAGCAGTGATCAGGGGGAATACTATGGCTACACCTTC
CDR3aa: CASSDQGEYYGYTF

d_gene: NA
v_gene: TRBV9
j_gene: TRBJ1-3
abundance: NA
CDR3nt: TGTGCCAGCAGCCTCTCCCGGCAGGGAAAGGGTGCAGGAAACACCATATATTTT
CDR3aa: CASSLSRQGKGAGNTIYF

d_gene: NA
v_gene: TRBV4-1
j_gene: TRBJ2-7
abundance: NA
CDR3nt: TGCGCCAGCAGCCAAATACAGTTTTACGAGCAGTACTTC
CDR3aa: CASSQIQFYEQYF

d_gene: TRBD1
v_gene: TRBV29-1
j_gene: TRBJ1-2
abundance: NA
CDR3nt: TGCAGCGCATGGACAGGGACGATCTATGGCTACACCTTC
CDR3aa: CSAWTGTIYGYTF

d_gene: NA
v_gene: TRBV4-3
j_gene: TRBJ2-7
abundance: NA
CDR3nt: TGCGCCAGCAGCCAAGATGTGGGGGTCCCCTACGAGCAGTACTTC
CDR3aa: CASSQDVGVPYEQYF

d_gene: TRBD2
v_gene: TRBV7-2
j_gene: TRBJ2-1
abundance: NA
CDR3nt: TGTGCCAGCAGCCTAGGGGTAGCGGGGGCGGGAGAGCAGTTCTTC
CDR3aa: CASSLGVAGAGEQFF

d_gene: NA
v_gene: TRBV5-1
j_gene: TRBJ1-1
abundance: NA
CDR3nt: TGCGCCAGCAGCTTGGGAGAGATGTTGAACACTGAAGCTTTCTTT
CDR3aa: CASSLGEMLNTEAFF

d_gene: TRBD2
v_gene: TRBV7-2
j_gene: TRBJ2-3
abundance: NA
CDR3nt: TGTGCCAGCAGCTCCCCCCTAGCGGGGGGGCCAGATACGCAGTATTTT
CDR3aa: CASSSPLAGGPDTQYF

d_gene: NA
v_gene: TRBV5-4
j_gene: TRBJ2-1
abundance: NA
CDR3nt: TGTGCCAGCAGCCTGGGGGGCCCGAGCTCCTACAATGAGCAGTTCTTC
CDR3aa: CASSLGGPSSYNEQFF

d_gene: TRBD2
v_gene: TRBV18
j_gene: TRBJ2-7
abundance: NA
CDR3nt: TGTGCCAGCTCACCAGGGACTAGCGGGATCGGGGAGCAGTACTTC
CDR3aa: CASSPGTSGIGEQYF

d_gene: NA
v_gene: TRBV6-1
j_gene: TRBJ1-2
abundance: NA
CDR3nt: TGTGCCAGCAGGGGGAACCTAGAATATGGCTACACCTTC
CDR3aa: CASRGNLEYGYTF

d_gene: NA
v_gene: TRBV10-3
j_gene: TRBJ2-3
abundance: few
CDR3nt: TGTGCCACCTCGGACAAGAGCACAGATACGCAGTATTTT
CDR3aa: CATSDKSTDTQYF

d_gene: NA
v_gene: TRBV5-6
j_gene: TRBJ2-7
abundance: NA
CDR3nt: TGTGCCAGCAGCTTCCCGGCAGGGGCCTCCTACGAGCAGTACTTC
CDR3aa: CASSFPAGASYEQYF